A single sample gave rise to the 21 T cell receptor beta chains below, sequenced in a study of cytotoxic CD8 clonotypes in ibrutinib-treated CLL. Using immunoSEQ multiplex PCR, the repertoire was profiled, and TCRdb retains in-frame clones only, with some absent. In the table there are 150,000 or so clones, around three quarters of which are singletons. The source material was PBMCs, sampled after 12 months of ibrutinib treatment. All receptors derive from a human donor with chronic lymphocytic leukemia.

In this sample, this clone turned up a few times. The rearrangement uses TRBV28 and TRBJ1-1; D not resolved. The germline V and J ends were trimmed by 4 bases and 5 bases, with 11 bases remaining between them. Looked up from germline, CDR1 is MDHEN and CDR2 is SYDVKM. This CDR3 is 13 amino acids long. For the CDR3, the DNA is TGTGCCAGCAGTTCCGGGCAGGCAACTGAAGCTTTCTTT. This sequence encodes CASSSGQATEAFF.

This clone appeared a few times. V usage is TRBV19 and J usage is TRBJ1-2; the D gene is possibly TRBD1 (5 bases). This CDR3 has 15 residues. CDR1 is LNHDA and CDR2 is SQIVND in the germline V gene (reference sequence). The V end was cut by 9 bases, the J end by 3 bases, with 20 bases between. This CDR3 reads CASTTPPGGYYGYTF. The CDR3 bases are TGTGCCAGCACAACCCCCCCGGGGGGTTACTATGGCTACACCTTC.

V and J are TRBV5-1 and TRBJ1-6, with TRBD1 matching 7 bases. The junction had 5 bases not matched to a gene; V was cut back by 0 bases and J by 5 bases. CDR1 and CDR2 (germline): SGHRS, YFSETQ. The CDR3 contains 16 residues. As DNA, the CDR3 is TGCGCCAGCAGCTTGGGCCAGGGGGTGGATAATTCACCCCTCCACTTT. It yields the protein CASSLGQGVDNSPLHF. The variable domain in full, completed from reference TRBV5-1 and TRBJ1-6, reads KAGVTQTPRYLIKTRGQQVTLSCSPISGHRSVSWYQQTPGQGLQFLFEYFSETQRNKGNFPGRFSGRQFSNSRSEMNVSTLELGDSALYLCASSLGQGVDNSPLHFGNGTRLTVT.

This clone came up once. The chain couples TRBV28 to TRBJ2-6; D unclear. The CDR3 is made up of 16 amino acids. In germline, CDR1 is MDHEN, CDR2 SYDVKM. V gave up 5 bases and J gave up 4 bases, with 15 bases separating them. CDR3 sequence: CASSPLKRLGANVLTF. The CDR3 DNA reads TGTGCCAGCAGTCCGTTAAAACGCCTCGGGGCCAACGTCCTGACTTTC.

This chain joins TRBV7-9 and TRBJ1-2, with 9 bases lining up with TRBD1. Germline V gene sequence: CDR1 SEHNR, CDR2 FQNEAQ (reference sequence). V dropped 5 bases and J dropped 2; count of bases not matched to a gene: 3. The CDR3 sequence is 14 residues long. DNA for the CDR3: TGTGCCAGCAGCATCGGACAGGGGAACTATGGCTACACCTTC. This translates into CASSIGQGNYGYTF.

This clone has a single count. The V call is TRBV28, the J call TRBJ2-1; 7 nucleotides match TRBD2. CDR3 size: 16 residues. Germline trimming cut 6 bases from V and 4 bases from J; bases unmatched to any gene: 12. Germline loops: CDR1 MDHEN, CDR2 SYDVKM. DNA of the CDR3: TGTGCCAGCAGCCGACCCGTGCTAGCGGATTACAATGAGCAGTTCTTC. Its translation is CASSRPVLADYNEQFF.

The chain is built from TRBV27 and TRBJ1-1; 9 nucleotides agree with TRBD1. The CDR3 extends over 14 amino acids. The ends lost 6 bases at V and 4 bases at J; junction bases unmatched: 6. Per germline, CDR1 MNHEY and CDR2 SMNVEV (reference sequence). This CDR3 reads CASSLQGAVTEAFF. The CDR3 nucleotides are TGTGCCAGCAGCCTACAGGGGGCGGTCACTGAAGCTTTCTTT.

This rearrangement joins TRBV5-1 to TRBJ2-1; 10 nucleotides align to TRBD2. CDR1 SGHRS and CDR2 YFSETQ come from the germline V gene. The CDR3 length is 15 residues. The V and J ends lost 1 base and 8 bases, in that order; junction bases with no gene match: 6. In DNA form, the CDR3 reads TGCGCCAGCAGCTTGTCGGTGCTAGCGGGAGATGAGCAGTTCTTC. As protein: CASSLSVLAGDEQFF.

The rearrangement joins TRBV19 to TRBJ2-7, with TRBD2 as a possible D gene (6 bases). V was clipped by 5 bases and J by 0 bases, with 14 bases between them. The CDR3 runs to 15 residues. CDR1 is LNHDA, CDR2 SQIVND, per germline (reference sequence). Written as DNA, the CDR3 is TGTGCCAGTAGTTCCTACCGGGGGTCCTCCTACGAGCAGTACTTC. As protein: CASSSYRGSSYEQYF.

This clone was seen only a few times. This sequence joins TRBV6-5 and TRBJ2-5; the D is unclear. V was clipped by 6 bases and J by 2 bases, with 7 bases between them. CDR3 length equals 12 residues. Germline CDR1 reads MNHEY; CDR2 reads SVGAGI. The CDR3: CASRAEQETQYF. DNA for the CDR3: TGTGCCAGCAGGGCAGAGCAAGAGACCCAGTACTTC.

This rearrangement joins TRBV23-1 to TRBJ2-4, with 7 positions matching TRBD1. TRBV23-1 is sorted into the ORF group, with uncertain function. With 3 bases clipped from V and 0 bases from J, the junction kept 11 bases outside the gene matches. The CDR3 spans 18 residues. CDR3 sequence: CASSHRTGFGEAKNIQYF. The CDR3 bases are TGCGCCAGCAGTCACCGGACAGGTTTCGGGGAAGCCAAAAACATTCAGTACTTC.

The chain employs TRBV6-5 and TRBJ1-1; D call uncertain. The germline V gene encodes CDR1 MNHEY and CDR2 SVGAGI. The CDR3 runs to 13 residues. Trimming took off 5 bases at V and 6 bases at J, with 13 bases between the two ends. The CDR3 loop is CASSTQVTAEAFF. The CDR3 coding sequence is TGTGCCAGCAGTACTCAAGTTACAGCTGAAGCTTTCTTT.

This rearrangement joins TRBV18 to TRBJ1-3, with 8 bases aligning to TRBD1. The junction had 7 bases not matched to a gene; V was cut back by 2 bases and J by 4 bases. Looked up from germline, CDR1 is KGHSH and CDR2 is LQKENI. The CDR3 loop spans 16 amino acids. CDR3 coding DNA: TGTGCCAGCTCACCAGCATCTGGACAGGGAGGAAACACCATATATTTT. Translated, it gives CASSPASGQGGNTIYF.

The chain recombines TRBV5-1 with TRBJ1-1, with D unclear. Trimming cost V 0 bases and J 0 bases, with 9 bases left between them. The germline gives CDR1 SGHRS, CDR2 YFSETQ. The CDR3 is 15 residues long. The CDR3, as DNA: TGCGCCAGCAGCTTGGGGTTGACTTTGAACACTGAAGCTTTCTTT. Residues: CASSLGLTLNTEAFF. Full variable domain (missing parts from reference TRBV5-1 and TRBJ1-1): KAGVTQTPRYLIKTRGQQVTLSCSPISGHRSVSWYQQTPGQGLQFLFEYFSETQRNKGNFPGRFSGRQFSNSRSEMNVSTLELGDSALYLCASSLGLTLNTEAFFGQGTRLTVV.

The CDR3 DNA reads TGCGCCAGCAGCCGGACTAATGAAAAACTGTTTTTT. This translates into CASSRTNEKLFF. This chain connects TRBV4-3 to TRBJ1-4; unclear D gene. Trimming cost V 4 bases and J 2 bases, with 2 bases left between them. The germline V gene encodes CDR1 LGHNA and CDR2 YSLEER. This CDR3 contains 12 residues.

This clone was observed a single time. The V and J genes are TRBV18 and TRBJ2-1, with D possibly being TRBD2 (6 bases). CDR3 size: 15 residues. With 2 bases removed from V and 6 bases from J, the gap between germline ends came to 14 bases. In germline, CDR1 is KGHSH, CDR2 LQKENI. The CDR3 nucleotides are TGTGCCAGCTCACCATCAGCGCGGGACTCCAATGAGCAGTTCTTC. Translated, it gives CASSPSARDSNEQFF.

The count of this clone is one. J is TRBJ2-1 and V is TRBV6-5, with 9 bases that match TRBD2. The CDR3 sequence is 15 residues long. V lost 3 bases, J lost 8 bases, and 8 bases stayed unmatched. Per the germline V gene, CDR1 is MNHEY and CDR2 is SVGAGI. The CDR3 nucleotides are TGTGCCAGCAGTTATGTTGCGGGAGGGCCGGATGAGCAGTTCTTC. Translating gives CASSYVAGGPDEQFF.

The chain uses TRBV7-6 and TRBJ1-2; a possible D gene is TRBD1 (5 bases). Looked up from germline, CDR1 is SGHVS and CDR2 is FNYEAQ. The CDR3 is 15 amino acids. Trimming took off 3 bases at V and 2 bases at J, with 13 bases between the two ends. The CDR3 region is CASSLVVGRNYGYTF. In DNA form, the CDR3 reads TGTGCCAGCAGCTTGGTTGTGGGACGCAACTATGGCTACACCTTC. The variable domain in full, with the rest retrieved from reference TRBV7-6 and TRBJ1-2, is GAGVSQSPRYKVTKRGQDVALRCDPISGHVSLYWYRQALGQGPEFLTYFNYEAQQDKSGLPNDRFSAERPEGSISTLTIQRTEQRDSAMYRCASSLVVGRNYGYTFGSGTRLTVV.

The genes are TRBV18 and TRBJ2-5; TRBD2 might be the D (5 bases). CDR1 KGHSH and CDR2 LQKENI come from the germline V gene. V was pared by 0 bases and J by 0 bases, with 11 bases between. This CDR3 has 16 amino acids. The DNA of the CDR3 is TGTGCCAGCTCACCACCATCATGGGAGTACCAAGAGACCCAGTACTTC. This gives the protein CASSPPSWEYQETQYF.

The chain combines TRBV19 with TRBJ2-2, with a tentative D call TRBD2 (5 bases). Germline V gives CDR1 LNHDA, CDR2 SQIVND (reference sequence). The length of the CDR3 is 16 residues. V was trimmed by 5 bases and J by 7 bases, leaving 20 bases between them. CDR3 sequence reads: CASSSRIRGNNGELFF. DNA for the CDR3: TGTGCCAGTAGTTCCCGCATTCGGGGTAATAACGGGGAGCTGTTTTTT. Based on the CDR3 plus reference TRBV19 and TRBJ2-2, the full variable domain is DGGITQSPKYLFRKEGQNVTLSCEQNLNHDAMYWYRQDPGQGLRLIYYSQIVNDFQKGDIAEGYSVSREKKESFPLTVTSAQKNPTAFYLCASSSRIRGNNGELFFGEGSRLTVL.

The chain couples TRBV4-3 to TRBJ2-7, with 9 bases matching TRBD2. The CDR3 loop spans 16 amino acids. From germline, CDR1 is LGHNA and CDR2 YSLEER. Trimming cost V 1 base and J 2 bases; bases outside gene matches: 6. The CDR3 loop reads CASSQGSGGRAYEQYF. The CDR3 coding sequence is TGCGCCAGCAGCCAAGGATCTGGCGGGAGGGCCTACGAGCAGTACTTC.